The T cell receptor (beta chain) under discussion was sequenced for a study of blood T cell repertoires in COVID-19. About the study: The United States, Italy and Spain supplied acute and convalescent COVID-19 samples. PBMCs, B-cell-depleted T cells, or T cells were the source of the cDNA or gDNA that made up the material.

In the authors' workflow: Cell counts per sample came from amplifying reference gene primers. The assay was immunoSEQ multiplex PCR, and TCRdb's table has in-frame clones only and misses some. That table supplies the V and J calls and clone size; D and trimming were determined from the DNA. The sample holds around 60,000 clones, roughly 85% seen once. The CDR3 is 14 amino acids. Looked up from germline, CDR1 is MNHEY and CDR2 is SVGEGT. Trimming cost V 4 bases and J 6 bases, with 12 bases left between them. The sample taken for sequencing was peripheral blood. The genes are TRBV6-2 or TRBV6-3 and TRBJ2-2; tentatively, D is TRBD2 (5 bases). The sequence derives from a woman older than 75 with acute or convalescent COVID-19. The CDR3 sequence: CASSSVGVSGELFF. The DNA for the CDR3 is TGTGCCAGCAGTTCGGTCGGGGTGTCCGGGGAGCTGTTTTTT.